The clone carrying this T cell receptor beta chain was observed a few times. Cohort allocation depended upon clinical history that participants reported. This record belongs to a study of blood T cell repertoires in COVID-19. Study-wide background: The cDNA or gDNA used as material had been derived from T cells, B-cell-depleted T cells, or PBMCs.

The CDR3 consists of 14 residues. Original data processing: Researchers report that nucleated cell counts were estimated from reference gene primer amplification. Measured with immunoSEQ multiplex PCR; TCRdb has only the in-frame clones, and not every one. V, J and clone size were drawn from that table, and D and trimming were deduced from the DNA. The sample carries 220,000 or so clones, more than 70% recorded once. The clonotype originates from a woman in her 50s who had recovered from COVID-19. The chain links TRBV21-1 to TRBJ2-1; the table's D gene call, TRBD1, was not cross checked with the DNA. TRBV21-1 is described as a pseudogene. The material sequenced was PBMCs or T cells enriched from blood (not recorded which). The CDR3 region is CASDRGAAYNEQFF. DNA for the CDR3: TGTGCCAGCGACAGGGGCGCGGCCTACAATGAGCAGTTCTTC.